The 8 T cell receptor beta chains presented below share a single source sample, sequenced in a study of blood T cell repertoires in COVID-19. TCRdb keeps only in-frame clones here, not all; method: immunoSEQ multiplex PCR. This table has fewer than 50,000 clones, roughly nine tenths appearing once. The specimen sequenced was peripheral blood. These receptors all come from a man in his sixties with COVID-19, enrolled during active disease.

V usage is TRBV28 and J usage is TRBJ1-1; D remains unclear. Germline loops: CDR1 MDHEN, CDR2 SYDVKM. V was clipped by 3 bases and J by 4 bases, with 18 bases between them. The CDR3 contains 16 residues. As DNA, the CDR3 is TGTGCCAGCAGTTTCATAGTGTCTAGCGAGGGCACTGAAGCTTTCTTT. Residues: CASSFIVSSEGTEAFF.

This chain links TRBV15 with TRBJ2-7; unclear D gene. Germline V gene lookup returns CDR1 LNHNV and CDR2 YYDKDF (reference sequence). Trimming took off 4 bases at V and 2 bases at J, with 12 bases between the two ends. The CDR3 contains 14 residues. CDR3: CATSKEPFPYEQYF. The CDR3 DNA follows: TGTGCCACCAGCAAGGAGCCCTTCCCCTACGAGCAGTACTTC.

The J gene is TRBJ1-1, the V gene TRBV12-3 or TRBV12-4; no clear D. V lost 4 bases, J lost 5 bases, and 11 bases lay in between. The CDR3 contains 13 residues. CDR3 in DNA: TGTGCCAGCAGTTCCGGGGTTGGGACTGAAGCTTTCTTT. Protein: CASSSGVGTEAFF.

The chain links TRBV12-5 to TRBJ2-1, with D possibly matching TRBD2 (6 bases). V lost 1 base and J lost 3, with 13 bases in between. The CDR3 totals 16 residues. The germline V gene has CDR1 LGHNT and CDR2 FRNRAP. CDR3 in DNA: TGTGCTAGTGGTTTGGGTGGCGGGACCTACTACAATGAGCAGTTCTTC. It codes for CASGLGGGTYYNEQFF.

This chain uses TRBV2 with TRBJ1-1; no firm D call. CDR1 and CDR2 from the germline V gene are SNHLY and FYNNEI. Trimming took 10 bases from V and 2 from J, leaving 17 bases between them. This CDR3 spans 14 amino acids. The CDR3 coding sequence is TGTGCCACCCAGACATCCTATTTCAACACTGAAGCTTTCTTT. Translating it yields CATQTSYFNTEAFF.

This sequence joins TRBV4-1 and TRBJ2-2; maybe TRBD1 (7 bases). Between the trimmed V and J ends, which lost 0 bases and 2 bases, there was a span of 16 bases. The CDR3 loop spans 18 amino acids. Germline V gene data show CDR1 as MGHRA and CDR2 as YSYEKL. For the CDR3, the DNA is TGCGCCAGCAGCCAAGATGAGGAGGGGACAGCTAACACCGGGGAGCTGTTTTTT. Translating it yields CASSQDEEGTANTGELFF.

The chain links TRBV7-9 to TRBJ2-3; D ambiguous. V lost 2 bases and J lost 0, with 6 bases in between. Germline CDR1 reads SEHNR; CDR2 reads FQNEAQ (reference sequence). This CDR3 comprises 14 residues. The CDR3 sequence is CASSLSISTDTQYF. CDR3 sequence (DNA): TGTGCCAGCAGCTTATCAATTAGCACAGATACGCAGTATTTT. The complete variable domain, with remaining parts taken from reference TRBV7-9 and TRBJ2-3, reads DTGVSQNPRHKITKRGQNVTFRCDPISEHNRLYWYRQTLGQGPEFLTYFQNEAQLEKSRLLSDRFSAERPKGSFSTLEIQRTEQGDSAMYLCASSLSISTDTQYFGPGTRLTVL.

This clone occurred once. The rearrangement uses TRBV4-1 and TRBJ2-2; 8 nucleotides agree with TRBD2. V dropped 1 base and J dropped 6; count of bases not matched to a gene: 7. From germline, CDR1 is MGHRA and CDR2 YSYEKL. The CDR3 sequence is 16 residues long. This CDR3 reads CASSQGSGGYAGELFF. DNA of the CDR3: TGCGCCAGCAGCCAAGGGTCGGGAGGGTACGCCGGGGAGCTGTTTTTT.